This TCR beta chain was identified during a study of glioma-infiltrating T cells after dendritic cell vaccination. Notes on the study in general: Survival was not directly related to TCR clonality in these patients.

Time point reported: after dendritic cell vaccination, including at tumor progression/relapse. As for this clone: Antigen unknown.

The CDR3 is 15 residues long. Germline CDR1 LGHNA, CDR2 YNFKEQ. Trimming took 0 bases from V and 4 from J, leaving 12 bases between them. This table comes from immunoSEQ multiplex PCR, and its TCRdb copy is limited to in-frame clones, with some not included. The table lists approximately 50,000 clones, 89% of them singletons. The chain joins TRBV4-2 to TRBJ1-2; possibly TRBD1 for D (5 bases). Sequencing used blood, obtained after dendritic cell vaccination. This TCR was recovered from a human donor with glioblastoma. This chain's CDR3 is CASSQDPQGTYGYTF. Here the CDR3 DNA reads TGTGCCAGCAGCCAAGACCCTCAGGGTACCTATGGCTACACCTTC.